A selection of T cell receptor beta chains follows, all from one sample in a study of shared clonotypes between healthy human individuals. Method: immunoSEQ multiplex PCR; TCRdb's copy keeps in-frame clones and lacks some. The sample carries about 800,000 clones, just over 95% recorded once. Sequencing was performed on naive CD8+ T cells sorted from blood. These receptors came from a young man in good health. The conserved cysteine and the conserved F or W are not part of the CDR3 here. Each record gives: J gene, V gene, CDR3 protein.

j_gene: TRBJ2-5
v_gene: TRBV7-9
CDR3aa: ASSLETGFFETQY

j_gene: TRBJ2-7
v_gene: TRBV29-1
CDR3aa: SVGRAGVNEQY

j_gene: TRBJ2-2
v_gene: TRBV29-1
CDR3aa: SVLDPAGELF

j_gene: TRBJ2-2
v_gene: TRBV7-9
CDR3aa: ASSSLVLRTATGELF

j_gene: TRBJ2-3
v_gene: TRBV11-2
CDR3aa: ASSPGAGGPTDTQY

j_gene: TRBJ1-5
v_gene: TRBV7-9
CDR3aa: ASSSEKTLVRQPQH

j_gene: TRBJ2-2
v_gene: TRBV15
CDR3aa: ATSRDPGLNTGELF

j_gene: TRBJ2-4
v_gene: TRBV5-1
CDR3aa: ASSPTGGVGNIQY

j_gene: TRBJ1-4
v_gene: TRBV11-2
CDR3aa: ASSSGQGATDEKLF

j_gene: TRBJ2-3
v_gene: TRBV11-2
CDR3aa: ASSSRGSGRFPDTQY

j_gene: TRBJ2-3
v_gene: TRBV5-4
CDR3aa: ASSFWDRSTDTQY

j_gene: TRBJ2-1
v_gene: TRBV11-2
CDR3aa: ASSLPGGLYNEQF

j_gene: TRBJ2-7
v_gene: TRBV7-8
CDR3aa: ASSPSGGLLLYEQY

j_gene: TRBJ2-1
v_gene: TRBV5-4
CDR3aa: ASSPYVSNEQF

j_gene: TRBJ2-7
v_gene: TRBV29-1
CDR3aa: SALGTGFYEQY

j_gene: TRBJ1-5
v_gene: TRBV5-6
CDR3aa: ASSPGPFSNQPQH

j_gene: TRBJ2-7
v_gene: TRBV27
CDR3aa: ASALAGAYEQY

j_gene: TRBJ2-7
v_gene: TRBV7-7
CDR3aa: ASSPFPGTGNYEQY

j_gene: TRBJ2-3
v_gene: TRBV30
CDR3aa: ACTRESTDTQY

j_gene: TRBJ1-5
v_gene: TRBV28
CDR3aa: ASSFTTGGIEPQH

j_gene: TRBJ2-1
v_gene: TRBV5-1
CDR3aa: ASSTAGQSPNEQF

j_gene: TRBJ2-7
v_gene: TRBV5-1
CDR3aa: ASSGTPQGSYEQY

j_gene: TRBJ1-2
v_gene: TRBV29-1
CDR3aa: SVVVRTYGYT

j_gene: TRBJ2-1
v_gene: TRBV11-3
CDR3aa: ASSFGPAGEQF

j_gene: TRBJ1-5
v_gene: TRBV25-1
CDR3aa: ASSGGGGQPQH

j_gene: TRBJ2-1
v_gene: TRBV29-1
CDR3aa: SVDGDSIVNEQF

j_gene: TRBJ2-3
v_gene: TRBV9
CDR3aa: ASSVGQGPDTQY

j_gene: TRBJ1-4
v_gene: TRBV14
CDR3aa: ASSQLTGVGDNGEKLF

j_gene: TRBJ2-1
v_gene: TRBV7-9
CDR3aa: ASSFQSSSGRYEQF

j_gene: TRBJ2-7
v_gene: TRBV27
CDR3aa: ASSLLGTEDEQY

j_gene: TRBJ1-2
v_gene: TRBV9
CDR3aa: ATAPGGGTYGYT

j_gene: TRBJ2-7
v_gene: TRBV7-9
CDR3aa: ASSLAGAEQY

j_gene: TRBJ2-7
v_gene: TRBV28
CDR3aa: ASSSTYQY

j_gene: TRBJ1-5
v_gene: TRBV28
CDR3aa: ASSLIGEVQPQH

j_gene: TRBJ2-3
v_gene: TRBV9
CDR3aa: ASSFRTSGRSGASTDTQY

j_gene: TRBJ2-3
v_gene: TRBV29-1
CDR3aa: SVEGTSGSGGFTDTQY

j_gene: TRBJ1-1
v_gene: TRBV27
CDR3aa: ASSLTGVNTEAF

j_gene: TRBJ1-2
v_gene: TRBV9
CDR3aa: ASSVGVAGQLNYGYT

j_gene: TRBJ1-1
v_gene: TRBV15
CDR3aa: ATSRDQVASEAF

j_gene: TRBJ2-7
v_gene: TRBV9
CDR3aa: ASSVDLTYEQY

j_gene: TRBJ2-4
v_gene: TRBV7-6
CDR3aa: ASSADPTTQNIQY

j_gene: TRBJ2-7
v_gene: TRBV6-1
CDR3aa: ASSELGYEQY

j_gene: TRBJ2-3
v_gene: TRBV15
CDR3aa: ATSRATGAENTDTQY

j_gene: TRBJ1-1
v_gene: TRBV7-9
CDR3aa: ASSLAFREAF

j_gene: TRBJ1-2
v_gene: TRBV27
CDR3aa: ASSLKVYSGQYGYT

j_gene: TRBJ2-4
v_gene: TRBV28
CDR3aa: ASRMGRLAQDNIQY

j_gene: TRBJ2-1
v_gene: TRBV7-9
CDR3aa: ASSPPRGDTSSYNEQF

j_gene: TRBJ2-1
v_gene: TRBV6-5
CDR3aa: ASSYSQAGGYNEQF

j_gene: TRBJ2-7
v_gene: TRBV21-1
CDR3aa: ASRGEGAYEQY

j_gene: TRBJ2-5
v_gene: TRBV5-1
CDR3aa: ASSSGLAGVETQY

j_gene: TRBJ1-1
v_gene: TRBV6-6
CDR3aa: ASTSRDRAKNTEAF

j_gene: TRBJ2-5
v_gene: TRBV14
CDR3aa: ASSQDSTWGPQETQY

j_gene: TRBJ2-7
v_gene: TRBV19
CDR3aa: ASSVTSGAYEQY

j_gene: TRBJ2-3
v_gene: TRBV4-1
CDR3aa: ASSQVPSSGSPNTQY

j_gene: TRBJ2-2
v_gene: TRBV7-9
CDR3aa: ASSLPFGGRASNGELF

j_gene: TRBJ2-7
v_gene: TRBV4-1
CDR3aa: ASSQVGLASSYEQY